This is a list of T cell receptor beta chains from one sample in a study of human T cells and chemical hapten exposure. TCRdb reprocessed the RACE reads via MiXCR and lists one record per CDR3 protein. The sample gives a few hundred thousand distinct CDR3 sequences, about 6% of which show up once; under 7% is in the top ten. This material consisted of whole blood, taken in connection with sensitization to the hapten diphenylcyclopropenone (DPC). These receptors were obtained from a young woman with alopecia areata. Some clones in this sample may be carry-over from other donors' samples. CDR3s include the opening cysteine and the closing phenylalanine or tryptophan. Fields, in order: J gene, V gene, CDR3 protein.

J gene: TRBJ2-1; V gene: TRBV5-6; CDR3 protein: CASSSTGFEGNEQFF
J gene: TRBJ2-6; V gene: TRBV7-9; CDR3 protein: CASSLAEAGANVLTF
J gene: TRBJ2-3; V gene: TRBV2; CDR3 protein: CASSGQGAADTQYF
J gene: TRBJ1-2; V gene: TRBV6-2/TRBV6-3; CDR3 protein: CASSYRTANYGYTF
J gene: TRBJ2-1; V gene: TRBV4-1; CDR3 protein: CASSQVAQAEQFF
J gene: TRBJ1-1; V gene: TRBV7-6; CDR3 protein: CASSREGQNTEAFF
J gene: TRBJ1-1; V gene: TRBV7-9; CDR3 protein: CASSTPGFLQEAFF
J gene: TRBJ1-4; V gene: TRBV29-1; CDR3 protein: CSVGGTGQEKLFF
J gene: TRBJ2-3; V gene: TRBV29-1; CDR3 protein: CSAVPAAWTVKRTDTQYF
J gene: TRBJ2-1; V gene: TRBV9; CDR3 protein: CASSVEGTYNEQFF
J gene: TRBJ1-1; V gene: TRBV27; CDR3 protein: CASSLFAPNTEAFF
J gene: TRBJ1-1; V gene: TRBV12-3/TRBV12-4; CDR3 protein: CASSLVGQGSAEAFF
J gene: TRBJ1-2; V gene: TRBV5-4; CDR3 protein: CASSTGQDYGYTF
J gene: TRBJ1-6; V gene: TRBV9; CDR3 protein: CASAPGRKNSPLHF
J gene: TRBJ1-1; V gene: TRBV29-1; CDR3 protein: CSVDQTGRMNTEAFF
J gene: TRBJ1-3; V gene: TRBV14; CDR3 protein: CASSQAGRPGGNTIYF
J gene: TRBJ2-3; V gene: TRBV11-3; CDR3 protein: CASSSRTGDDPTDTQYF
J gene: TRBJ1-2; V gene: TRBV12-3/TRBV12-4; CDR3 protein: CASSNPGTGLTNYGYTF
J gene: TRBJ2-3; V gene: TRBV7-9; CDR3 protein: CASSPPPTDTQYF
J gene: TRBJ2-2; V gene: TRBV4-3; CDR3 protein: CASSSSGGANGELFF
J gene: TRBJ2-7; V gene: TRBV11-2; CDR3 protein: CASSSLGLALEQYF
J gene: TRBJ2-5; V gene: TRBV27; CDR3 protein: CASSSTVEETQYF
J gene: TRBJ2-5; V gene: TRBV6-6; CDR3 protein: CARGGIAGKETQYF
J gene: TRBJ2-1; V gene: TRBV7-2; CDR3 protein: CAGGLAGNNEQFF